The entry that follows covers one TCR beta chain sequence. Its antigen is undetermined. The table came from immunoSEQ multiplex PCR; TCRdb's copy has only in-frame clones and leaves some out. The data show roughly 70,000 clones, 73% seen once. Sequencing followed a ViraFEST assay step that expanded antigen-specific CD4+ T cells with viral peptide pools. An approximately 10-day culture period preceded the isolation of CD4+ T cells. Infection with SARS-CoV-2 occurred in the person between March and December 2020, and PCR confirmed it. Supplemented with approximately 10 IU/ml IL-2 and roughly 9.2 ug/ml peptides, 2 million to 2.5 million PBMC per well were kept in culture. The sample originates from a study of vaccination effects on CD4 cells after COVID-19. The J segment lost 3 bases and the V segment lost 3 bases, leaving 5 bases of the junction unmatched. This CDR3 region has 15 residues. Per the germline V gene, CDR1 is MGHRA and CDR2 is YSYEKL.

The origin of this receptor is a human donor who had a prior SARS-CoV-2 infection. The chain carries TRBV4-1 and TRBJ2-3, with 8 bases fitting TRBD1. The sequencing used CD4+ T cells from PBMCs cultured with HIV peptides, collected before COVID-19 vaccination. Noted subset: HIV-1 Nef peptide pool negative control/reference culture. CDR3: CASSQQGAGTDTQYF. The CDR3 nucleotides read TGCGCCAGCAGCCAGCAGGGGGCAGGTACAGATACGCAGTATTTT.